The present T cell receptor (beta chain) was sequenced within a study of cytomegalovirus exposure and HLA in healthy donors. This CDR3 region has 17 residues. Per the germline V gene, CDR1 is SGHNT and CDR2 is YYREEE (reference sequence). Trimming removed 0 bases from V and 5 bases from J; junction bases left unmatched: 12. PCR employed 60 Vbeta and 13 Jbeta primers. Here immunoSEQ multiplex PCR was the method, and the copy in TCRdb shows in-frame clones only, minus some. This repertoire includes under 200,000 clones. Sequences were obtained from PBMCs. This TCR derives from a man younger than 40 in good health and CMV-seronegative. The rearrangement uses TRBV5-4 and TRBJ2-3; 7 bases align to TRBD2. The CDR3 sequence: CASSLGGSGARQDTQYF. In DNA, the CDR3 is TGTGCCAGCAGCTTGGGGGGCAGCGGGGCCCGTCAAGATACGCAGTATTTT.